The present T cell receptor (beta chain) was sequenced within a study of metastatic and nonmetastatic thyroid tumors. Until they underwent thyroid surgery, no patient had received any treatment. With 5 bases removed from V and 6 bases from J, the gap between germline ends came to 10 bases. Looked up from germline, CDR1 is SGHNT and CDR2 is YENEEA. The CDR3 extends over 13 amino acids. TCRdb ran MiXCR on the PCR reads. The sample includes about 20,000 clones, approximately 35% of them seen just once. The receptor's source is a male donor with papillary thyroid cancer or a benign thyroid nodule (not recorded which). Some clones in this sample may be carry-over from other donors' samples. V gene TRBV11-3 combines with J gene TRBJ2-2; TRBD2 might be the D (5 bases). The sample consisted of blood. DNA of the CDR3: TGTGCCAGCAGCGACTATAGCTCCGGGGAGCTGTTTTTT. Amino acids: CASSDYSSGELFF.